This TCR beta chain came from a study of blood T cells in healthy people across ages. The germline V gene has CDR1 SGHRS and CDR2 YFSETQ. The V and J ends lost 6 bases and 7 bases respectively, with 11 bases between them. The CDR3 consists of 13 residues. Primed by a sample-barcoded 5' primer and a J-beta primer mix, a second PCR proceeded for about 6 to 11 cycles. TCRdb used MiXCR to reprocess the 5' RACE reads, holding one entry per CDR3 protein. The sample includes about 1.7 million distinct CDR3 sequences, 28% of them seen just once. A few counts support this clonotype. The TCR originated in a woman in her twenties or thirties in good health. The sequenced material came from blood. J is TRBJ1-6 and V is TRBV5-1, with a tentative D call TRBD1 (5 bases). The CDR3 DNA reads TGCGCCAGCAACGGGGACGGGAATTCACCCCTCCACTTT. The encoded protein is CASNGDGNSPLHF. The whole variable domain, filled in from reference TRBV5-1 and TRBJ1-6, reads KAGVTQTPRYLIKTRGQQVTLSCSPISGHRSVSWYQQTPGQGLQFLFEYFSETQRNKGNFPGRFSGRQFSNSRSEMNVSTLELGDSALYLCASNGDGNSPLHFGNGTRLTVT.